The entry that follows covers one T cell receptor beta chain sequence. The sample is drawn from a study of blood T cell repertoires in COVID-19. On the study more broadly: Specimens from acute and convalescent COVID-19 originated in the United States, Italy and Spain. Sources were T cells, B-cell-depleted T cells, or PBMCs; the material itself was cDNA or gDNA.

This CDR3 region has 18 residues. V was pared by 0 bases and J by 2 bases, with 10 bases of the junction left unmatched. Germline V gene sequence: CDR1 SGHRS, CDR2 YFSETQ. Study processing details: How many nucleated cells were present was estimated from reference gene primer amplification. TCRdb's copy holds only in-frame clones and misses some; the assay was immunoSEQ multiplex PCR. V, J and clone size are taken as reported in that table, and D and trimming were inferred from the DNA itself. This sample has some 100,000 clones, with 85% to 90% found just once. The chain couples TRBV5-1 to TRBJ2-3; 9 bases agree with TRBD2. Sequences were obtained from peripheral blood. The source is a human donor in a cohort sampled during active COVID-19. This CDR3 is CASSLDSGGPRFTDTQYF. The CDR3 DNA reads TGCGCCAGCAGCTTGGATAGCGGGGGCCCGCGATTCACAGATACGCAGTATTTT.